What follows is one T cell receptor (beta chain) and its context. The CDR3 is 17 amino acids. The V gene's germline CDR1 is LNHNV and CDR2 YYDKDF (reference sequence). V was pared by 1 base and J by 6 bases, with 11 bases of the junction left unmatched. This specimen comes from a study of cytomegalovirus exposure and HLA in healthy donors. Amplification used 60 Vbeta primers and 13 Jbeta primers. TCRdb keeps only in-frame clones here, not all; method: immunoSEQ multiplex PCR. Found here are over 200,000 clones, roughly 79% of them singletons; the top ten hold about 0.58%. The rearrangement links TRBV15 to TRBJ2-3, with 9 nucleotides matching TRBD1. This clonotype was sampled from a woman aged 40 to 50 in good health and CMV-seronegative. The sequenced material came from PBMCs. The CDR3 DNA sequence: TGTGCCACCAGCAGAGGCCCCAGGGGACAGGGCGTTGATACGCAGTATTTT. It encodes CATSRGPRGQGVDTQYF.